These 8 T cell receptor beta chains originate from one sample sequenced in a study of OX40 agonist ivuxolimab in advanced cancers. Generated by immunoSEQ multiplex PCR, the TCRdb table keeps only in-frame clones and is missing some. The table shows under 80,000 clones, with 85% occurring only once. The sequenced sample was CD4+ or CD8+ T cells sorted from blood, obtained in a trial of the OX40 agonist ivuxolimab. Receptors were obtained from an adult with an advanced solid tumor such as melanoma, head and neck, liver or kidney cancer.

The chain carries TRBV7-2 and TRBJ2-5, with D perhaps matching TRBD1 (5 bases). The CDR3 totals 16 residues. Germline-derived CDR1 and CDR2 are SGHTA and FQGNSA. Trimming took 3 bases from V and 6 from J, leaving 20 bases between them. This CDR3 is CASSLRIGRQGKTQYF. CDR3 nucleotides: TGTGCCAGCAGCTTGAGAATCGGCAGGCAGGGAAAGACCCAGTACTTC.

In nucleotides, the CDR3 is TGCGCCAGCAACTATTTGAGCCAAGAGACCCAGTACTTC. The encoded protein is CASNYLSQETQYF. The chain recombines TRBV5-1 with TRBJ2-5; D uncertain. The CDR3 runs to 13 residues. Trimming removed 6 bases at V and 1 base at J, with 10 bases between. Germline V gene data show CDR1 as SGHRS and CDR2 as YFSETQ.

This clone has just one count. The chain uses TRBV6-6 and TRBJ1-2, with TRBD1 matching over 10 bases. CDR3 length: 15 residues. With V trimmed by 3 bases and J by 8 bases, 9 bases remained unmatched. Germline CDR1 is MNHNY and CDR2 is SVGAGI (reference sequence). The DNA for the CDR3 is TGTGCCAGCAGTTATGCGACCGGGACAGGGGTGGGCTACACCTTC. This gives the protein CASSYATGTGVGYTF.

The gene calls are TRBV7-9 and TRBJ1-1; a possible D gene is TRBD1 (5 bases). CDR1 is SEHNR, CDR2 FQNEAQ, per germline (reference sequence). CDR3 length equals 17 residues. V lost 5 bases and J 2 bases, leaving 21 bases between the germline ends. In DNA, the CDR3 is TGTGCCAGCAGCCGACGGGGTTTAGGGACGATAAACACTGAAGCTTTCTTT. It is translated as CASSRRGLGTINTEAFF. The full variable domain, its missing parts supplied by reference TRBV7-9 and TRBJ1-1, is DTGVSQNPRHKITKRGQNVTFRCDPISEHNRLYWYRQTLGQGPEFLTYFQNEAQLEKSRLLSDRFSAERPKGSFSTLEIQRTEQGDSAMYLCASSRRGLGTINTEAFFGQGTRLTVV.

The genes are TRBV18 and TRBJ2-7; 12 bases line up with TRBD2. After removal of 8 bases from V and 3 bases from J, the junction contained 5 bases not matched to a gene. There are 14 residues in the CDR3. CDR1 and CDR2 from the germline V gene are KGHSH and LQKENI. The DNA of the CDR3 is TGTGCCAGCGCGACTAGCGGGGGACTCTACGAGCAGTACTTC. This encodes CASATSGGLYEQYF.

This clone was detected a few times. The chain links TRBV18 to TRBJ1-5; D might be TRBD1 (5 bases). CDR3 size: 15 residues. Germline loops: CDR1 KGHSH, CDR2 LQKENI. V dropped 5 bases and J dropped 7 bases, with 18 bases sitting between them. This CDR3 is CASSALGLSEQPQHF. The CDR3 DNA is TGTGCCAGCTCAGCCCTGGGACTGTCGGAGCAGCCCCAGCATTTT.

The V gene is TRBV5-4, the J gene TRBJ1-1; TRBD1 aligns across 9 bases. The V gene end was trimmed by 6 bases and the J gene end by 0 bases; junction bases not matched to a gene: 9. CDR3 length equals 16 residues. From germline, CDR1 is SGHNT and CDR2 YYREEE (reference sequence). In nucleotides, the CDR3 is TGTGCCAGCAAAAGAGACAGGGGGGTCATGAACACTGAAGCTTTCTTT. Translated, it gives CASKRDRGVMNTEAFF.

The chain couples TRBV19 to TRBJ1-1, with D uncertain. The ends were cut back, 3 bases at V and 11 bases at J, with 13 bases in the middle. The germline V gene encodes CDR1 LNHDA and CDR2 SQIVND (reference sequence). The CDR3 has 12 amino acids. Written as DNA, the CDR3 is TGTGCCAGTAGTATTGAAATGACTTCTGCTTTCTTT. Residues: CASSIEMTSAFF.